This T cell receptor (beta chain) was identified during a study of T cell responses to AZD1222 COVID-19 vaccine. Study background: The study pooled second doses at about 4 or about 12 weeks. Findings of the study overall: In the spike-specific TCR repertoire, nearly half reportedly target unmutated variant regions. Of the AZD1222 recipients, only 5 to 7 were seropositive at baseline. The donors showed a predominance of white British ancestry and of females, with possible underestimation of clonal diversity.

Germline V CDR1 and CDR2: LNHDA, SQIVND (reference sequence). The V segment lost 3 bases and the J segment 4 bases; nucleotides outside the gene matches: 6. There are 16 residues in the CDR3. TCRdb's copy holds only in-frame clones and misses some; the assay was immunoSEQ multiplex PCR. The sample has more than 110,000 clones, 92% seen once. This clone came up once. Its antigen is currently unknown. The V call is TRBV19, the J call TRBJ1-2, with 12 bases that match TRBD1. This receptor was identified in an adult in good health. This material consisted of peripheral blood, taken on day 0 of AZD1222 vaccination. CDR3: CASSIGTGGASYGYTF. Written as DNA, the CDR3 is TGTGCCAGTAGTATCGGGACAGGGGGCGCGAGCTATGGCTACACCTTC.